These T cell receptor beta chains were read from a single sample in a study of vaccination and CD4 T cells after COVID-19. TCRdb called the PCR reads again in MiXCR, with one record for every CDR3 protein. In the table there are about 18,000 distinct CDR3 sequences, around two thirds of which are singletons. The material was CD4+ T cells from blood, obtained after SARS-CoV-2 vaccination. These receptors all come from a human donor who had recovered from COVID-19. Each CDR3 is given with its conserved first and last residue. A D gene is named only where the DNA matches it firmly. Where a row states a size, it is once, few, many or the class of an expanded clone; other rows omit it.

>NA|NA|TRBJ2-7|TRBV6-1
CASTLSQSSYEQYF
TGTGCCAGCACATTGTCACAGTCCTCCTACGAGCAGTACTTC
>NA|TRBD2|TRBJ2-7|TRBV6-1
CASSGYTSGSNEQYF
TGTGCCAGCAGTGGATACACTAGCGGGAGCAACGAGCAGTACTTC
>NA|TRBD1|TRBJ1-1|TRBV29-1
CSVDPGQGTNTEAFF
TGCAGCGTTGACCCGGGACAGGGAACGAACACTGAAGCTTTCTTT
>NA|NA|TRBJ2-3|TRBV20-1
CSAYLSRAGGDTQYF
TGCAGTGCCTACCTCTCTAGGGCGGGCGGAGATACGCAGTATTTT
>NA|TRBD1|TRBJ1-2|TRBV24-1
CATSEPGQGEGGYTF
TGTGCCACCAGTGAGCCGGGACAGGGTGAGGGTGGCTACACCTTC
>NA|TRBD2|TRBJ2-7|TRBV28
CASSLSTGGIGYEQYF
TGTGCCAGCAGTTTATCCACGGGAGGGATTGGCTACGAGCAGTACTTC
>few|NA|TRBJ1-1|TRBV12-3/TRBV12-4
CASSLYRRNTEAFF
TGTGCCAGCAGTTTATACAGAAGGAACACTGAAGCTTTCTTT
>NA|TRBD2|TRBJ2-3|TRBV20-1
CSAGEPPRVGTSGRVMTDTQYF
TGCAGTGCTGGAGAGCCCCCAAGGGTCGGGACTAGCGGGAGGGTGATGACAGATACGCAGTATTTT
>NA|NA|TRBJ1-2|TRBV28
CASPRSVQSYGYTF
TGTGCCAGCCCCCGCTCGGTGCAGTCCTATGGCTACACCTTC
>NA|NA|TRBJ2-3|TRBV28
CACSEYTDTQYF
TGTGCCTGCAGTGAATATACAGATACGCAGTATTTT
>NA|NA|TRBJ1-2|TRBV7-3
CASSPDSTVTNYGYTF
TGTGCCAGCAGCCCCGACAGCACGGTAACTAACTATGGCTACACCTTC
>NA|TRBD1|TRBJ2-7|TRBV28
CASSRLDRAYEQYF
TGTGCCAGCAGCCGACTCGACAGGGCCTACGAGCAGTACTTC
>NA|TRBD2|TRBJ2-4|TRBV2
CASSLAGGLPGGYF
TGTGCCAGCAGCCTAGCGGGAGGCCTCCCGGGTGGGTACTTC
>NA|TRBD1|TRBJ2-7|TRBV2
CASSAGTGLYEQYF
TGTGCCAGCAGTGCCGGGACAGGACTCTACGAGCAGTACTTC
>few|NA|TRBJ2-5|TRBV24-1
CATSDALTVKGETQYF
TGTGCCACCAGTGATGCACTGACAGTGAAGGGGGAGACCCAGTACTTC
>NA|TRBD1|TRBJ2-5|TRBV5-6
CASSLRQGYQETQYF
TGTGCCAGCAGCTTGCGACAGGGGTATCAAGAGACCCAGTACTTC
>NA|TRBD2|TRBJ2-5|TRBV30
CAWDSGRAFVETQYF
TGTGCCTGGGATAGCGGGAGGGCCTTCGTCGAGACCCAGTACTTC
>NA|TRBD2|TRBJ2-7|TRBV20-1
CSARVGGVPEQYF
TGCAGTGCTAGAGTGGGAGGGGTTCCCGAGCAGTACTTC
>NA|NA|TRBJ1-1|TRBV7-2
CASSMTPLNTEAFF
TGTGCCAGCAGCATGACCCCCCTGAACACTGAAGCTTTCTTT
>few|NA|TRBJ2-7|TRBV6-1
CASSPTYPFYEQYF
TGTGCCAGCAGTCCAACCTATCCCTTCTACGAGCAGTACTTC
>few|NA|TRBJ2-4|TRBV2
CASRVGLAKNIQYF
TGTGCCAGCAGGGTGGGTCTAGCCAAAAACATTCAGTACTTC
>NA|NA|TRBJ2-7|TRBV28
CASSLGQGSQQYF
TGTGCCAGCAGTTTAGGGCAGGGTAGTCAGCAGTACTTC
>few|NA|TRBJ2-5|TRBV20-1
CSARDPQGAETQYF
TGCAGTGCTAGAGATCCACAGGGCGCGGAGACCCAGTACTTC
>once|TRBD2|TRBJ2-7|TRBV7-2
CASSLMPLAGGYEQYF
TGTGCCAGCAGCTTAATGCCACTAGCGGGAGGGTACGAGCAGTACTTC
>NA|NA|TRBJ2-5|TRBV7-2
CASSLTPVQETQYF
TGTGCCAGCAGCCTTACCCCAGTCCAAGAGACCCAGTACTTC
>few|NA|TRBJ1-2|TRBV20-1
CSAPGRAKANYGYTF
TGCAGTGCTCCGGGGAGGGCCAAAGCTAACTATGGCTACACCTTC
>few|TRBD2|TRBJ2-1|TRBV6-2/TRBV6-3
CASSSTRLAAQFF
TGTGCCAGCAGTTCCACCAGACTAGCGGCTCAGTTCTTC
>NA|NA|TRBJ1-5|TRBV2
CASSARVNQPQHF
TGTGCCAGCAGTGCCCGAGTCAATCAGCCCCAGCATTTT
>few|NA|TRBJ2-1|TRBV12-3/TRBV12-4
CASSSSGTGGSYNEQFF
TGTGCCAGCAGCTCTAGTGGCACCGGAGGATCCTACAATGAGCAGTTCTTC
>NA|NA|TRBJ1-1|TRBV6-1
CASSRTGHTEAFF
TGTGCCAGCAGTCGAACAGGGCACACTGAAGCTTTCTTT
>once|TRBD1|TRBJ2-5|TRBV11-3
CGGRGPPQETQYF
TGTGGGGGCAGGGGGCCTCCCCAAGAGACCCAGTACTTC
>few|TRBD1|TRBJ2-1|TRBV20-1
CSARGQGSYNEQFF
TGCAGTGCTAGGGGACAGGGTTCCTACAATGAGCAGTTCTTC
>NA|NA|TRBJ2-1|TRBV20-1
CSAGVFAGSYNEQFF
TGCAGTGCTGGAGTTTTTGCCGGCTCCTACAATGAGCAGTTCTTC
>NA|NA|TRBJ1-2|TRBV7-9
CASSLEGGGYGYTF
TGTGCCAGCAGCTTAGAGGGGGGAGGCTATGGCTACACCTTC
>NA|NA|TRBJ2-3|TRBV4-1
CASSQEGMSRTDTQYF
TGCGCCAGCAGCCAAGAGGGCATGTCCCGCACAGATACGCAGTATTTT
>NA|NA|TRBJ1-2|TRBV6-2/TRBV6-3
CATRRTNSGYTF
TGTGCCACGAGAAGGACTAACTCTGGCTACACCTTC
>few|TRBD1|TRBJ1-5|TRBV20-1
CSASTGDQPQHF
TGCAGTGCCTCGACAGGGGACCAGCCCCAGCATTTT
>NA|NA|TRBJ2-1|TRBV28
CASNGGTAYNEQFF
TGTGCCAGCAATGGCGGGACCGCCTACAATGAGCAGTTCTTC
>few|NA|TRBJ1-3|TRBV12-3/TRBV12-4
CASRPPNSGNTIYF
TGTGCCAGCAGACCGCCTAACTCTGGAAACACCATATATTTT
>NA|NA|TRBJ2-3|TRBV30
CAWRESPDTQYF
TGTGCCTGGAGGGAAAGCCCAGATACGCAGTATTTT
>NA|NA|TRBJ2-5|TRBV10-3
CAISGHGQETQYF
TGTGCCATCAGTGGGCACGGCCAAGAGACCCAGTACTTC
>few|NA|TRBJ2-5|TRBV2
CASSDWSRQETQYF
TGTGCCAGCAGTGACTGGTCGCGGCAAGAGACCCAGTACTTC
>NA|NA|TRBJ2-2|TRBV10-1
CASSESPNGELFF
TGCGCCAGCAGTGAGTCACCGAACGGGGAGCTGTTTTTT
>NA|NA|TRBJ2-1|TRBV20-1
CSARPTGEVEQFF
TGCAGTGCTAGACCCACCGGGGAGGTTGAGCAGTTCTTC
>few|TRBD2|TRBJ2-7|TRBV6-1
CASSRGKREPAEQYF
TGTGCCAGCAGTCGTGGAAAGCGGGAGCCTGCCGAGCAGTACTTC
>NA|TRBD2|TRBJ2-7|TRBV20-1
CSASTSGSYEQYF
TGCAGTGCCTCGACTAGCGGGAGCTACGAGCAGTACTTC